Listed below are T cell receptor beta chains from one sample, sequenced in a study of tumor-infiltrating lymphocytes in localized non-small cell lung cancer. Assay used: immunoSEQ multiplex PCR; TCRdb lists only in-frame clones, some missing. The sample holds about 14,000 clones, 65% to 90% seen once. Sequenced: lung tumor tissue. All receptors come from a human donor with non-small cell lung cancer. CDR3s include the opening cysteine and the closing phenylalanine or tryptophan.

TRBJ1-3 TRBV25-1 CASSPLVASGNTIYF
TRBJ2-6 TRBV5-1 CASSLDMGSGANVLTF
TRBJ2-1 TRBV5-1 CASSLYQGHNEQFF
TRBJ1-1 TRBV5-1 CASSLVVGAEAFF
TRBJ1-2 TRBV27 CASSPRGTPVDGYTF
TRBJ2-4 TRBV28 CASNSGGDIQYF
TRBJ1-2 TRBV10-3 CAISDPEVPRGYGYTF
TRBJ1-1 TRBV10-3 CAISASSHSGGRVEAFF
TRBJ2-1 TRBV10-3 CAISESGAPRYNEQFF
TRBJ2-3 TRBV20-1 CSASMTDTQYF
TRBJ1-2 TRBV5-5 CASSLNWDNYYGYTF
TRBJ2-2 TRBV28 CASSLWGGRNTGELFF
TRBJ2-5 TRBV7-2 CASSLSNKSGETQYF
TRBJ2-2 TRBV5-1 CASSLSSGGLTGELFF
TRBJ1-2 TRBV2 CASSEAGYGYTF
TRBJ2-1 TRBV19 CASSIGGGSYYNEQFF
TRBJ2-2 TRBV29-1 CSVVEGAGELFF
TRBJ2-7 TRBV7-3 CASSLLQGGEQYF
TRBJ2-1 TRBV4-1 CASSQDKTGGQEQFF
TRBJ2-7 TRBV5-6 CASSSQRTYEQYF
TRBJ1-5 TRBV6-1 CASSAGTGHQPQHF
TRBJ1-2 TRBV6-5 CASRIQGAGGYTF
TRBJ2-7 TRBV28 CATELGQGGYEQYF
TRBJ2-5 TRBV7-9 CASSFRGQETQYF
TRBJ2-7 TRBV18 CASSQTSGRNEQYF
TRBJ1-1 TRBV5-1 CASSLGRGSMNTEAFF
TRBJ1-5 TRBV28 CASITTERTRWGQPQHF
TRBJ1-1 TRBV5-6 CASSDQSGTPNTEAFF
TRBJ2-1 TRBV4-1 CASSQPSGYEQFF
TRBJ1-5 TRBV29-1 CSVVDSSNQPQHF
TRBJ2-7 TRBV6-1 CASRDRGTYEQYF
TRBJ1-3 TRBV11-2 CASSLGQENTIYF
TRBJ1-1 TRBV15 CATSRDPRNTEAFF
TRBJ2-7 TRBV5-1 CASSLAQGASEQYF
TRBJ2-1 TRBV20-1 CSARFQGFQFF
TRBJ2-7 TRBV2 CASRADAGLASSYEQYF
TRBJ1-2 TRBV7-9 CASSLTGLDGYTF
TRBJ1-1 TRBV19 CASSKDRIMNTEAFF
TRBJ2-7 TRBV6-5 CASRDTGYEQYF
TRBJ2-2 TRBV12-1 CASSSWGPDGELFF
TRBJ2-3 TRBV5-1 CASSLARAALGDTQYF
TRBJ1-2 TRBV6-5 CASRRQGGYTF
TRBJ1-5 TRBV7-8 CASSLAREQPQHF
TRBJ2-1 TRBV10-3 CATVGGQGGDEQFF
. TRBV6-5 CASSPGVGYEQYF